This T cell receptor beta chain was sequenced for a study of cytomegalovirus exposure and HLA in healthy donors. This CDR3 region has 12 residues. Trimming at V came to 6 bases and at J to 5 bases, leaving 3 bases not matched to a gene. Germline-derived CDR1 and CDR2 are MNHEY and SVGAGI. In the case of this clone: Its target is not known.

TCRdb's table, derived via immunoSEQ multiplex PCR, lists solely in-frame clones and lacks some. The sample consists of roughly 68,000 clones, over 95% of them appearing once. General study results and limits: Diagnosis of cytomegalovirus status made by the classifier reportedly showed high specificity and sensitivity. The majority of TCR sequences were rare, yet some public TCRs appeared in many donors.

V is TRBV6-5 and J is TRBJ1-1, with 7 bases aligning to TRBD1. Sequenced: PBMCs. The sequence came from a man younger than 30 in good health and CMV-seronegative. The CDR3 bases are TGTGCCAGCAGCTCAGGGGGGACTGAAGCTTTCTTT. The encoded protein is CASSSGGTEAFF.